This T cell receptor (beta chain) came from a study of T cell repertoires in cytomegalovirus infection. Study-wide context: Shared public TCR beta signatures pointed to both CMV infection and a matching HLA type.

This clonotype has a handful of counts. Its target is not known. General study results and limits: Carriers of CMV and the relevant HLA type were discriminated by public TCR beta frequency.

MiXCR, run by TCRdb on the reads, gives a single entry per CDR3 protein. The data contain some 310,000 distinct CDR3 sequences, around 25% of them singletons. Germline CDR1 and CDR2: MDHEN and SYDVKM. The CDR3 has 15 residues. The junction had 3 bases not matched to a gene; V was cut back by 5 bases and J by 6 bases. The chain has TRBV28 and TRBJ2-2; TRBD2 matches at 13 bases. The sequence was collected from a human donor in good health (CMV status not recorded). Some clones in this sample may be carry-over from other donors' samples. This material consisted of cultured PBMCs, taken from culture after CMV antigen stimulation. The CDR3 nucleotides read TGTGCCAGCAGTACGACTAGCGGGAGGTCCGGGGAGCTGTTTTTT. Translating it yields CASSTTSGRSGELFF.